A single sample gave rise to the 26 T cell receptor beta chains below, sequenced in a study of cytomegalovirus exposure and HLA in healthy donors. The primer mix had 60 Vbeta and 13 Jbeta primers. Measured with immunoSEQ multiplex PCR; TCRdb has only the in-frame clones, and not every one. The sample holds 100,000 to 150,000 clones, roughly 76% seen once. The source material was PBMCs. These receptors originate from an older woman in good health and CMV-seropositive.

This chain's CDR3 is CASTLGGPETYEQYF. DNA for the CDR3: TGTGCCAGCACCCTGGGGGGGCCGGAAACTTACGAGCAGTACTTC. The chain joins TRBV6-6 to TRBJ2-7, with TRBD2 as a possible D gene (7 bases). V gave up 7 bases and J gave up 4 bases, with 20 bases separating them. The germline gives CDR1 MNHNY, CDR2 SVGAGI (reference sequence). This CDR3 is built from 15 residues.

The V and J genes are TRBV5-1 and TRBJ1-1; D is possibly TRBD1 (5 bases). Germline V gives CDR1 SGHRS, CDR2 YFSETQ. CDR3 length: 14 amino acids. V shed 5 bases and J shed 1 base, with 12 bases lying between them. The chain's CDR3 is CASRAGPTNTEAFF. CDR3 coding DNA: TGCGCCAGCAGGGCGGGACCGACGAACACTGAAGCTTTCTTT.

The V gene is TRBV2, the J gene TRBJ1-1, with a tentative D call TRBD1 (6 bases). CDR1 SNHLY and CDR2 FYNNEI come from the germline V gene. Trimming cost V 6 bases and J 3 bases, with 11 bases left between them. The CDR3 contains 13 residues. The CDR3 DNA sequence: TGTGCCAGCAGGGCCGGGACATACACTGAAGCTTTCTTT. It yields the protein CASRAGTYTEAFF.

The rearrangement uses TRBV5-6 and TRBJ2-3; TRBD2 matches 10 bases. The CDR3 length is 17 residues. CDR1 and CDR2 (germline): SGHDT, YYEEEE. The trim removed 1 base at V and 1 base at J, leaving 6 bases unmatched. The DNA for the CDR3 is TGTGCCAGCAGCTTGTCCCTAGCGGGAGACCGCACAGATACGCAGTATTTT. It yields the protein CASSLSLAGDRTDTQYF.

J is TRBJ2-4 and V is TRBV25-1; 7 bases line up with TRBD1. Germline assignment: CDR1 MGHDK and CDR2 SYGVNS. Trimming at V came to 2 bases and at J to 5 bases, leaving 0 bases not matched to a gene. The length of the CDR3 is 13 residues. CDR3 in DNA: TGTGCCAGCAGTGAAACAGGGGAAAACATTCAGTACTTC. It is translated as CASSETGENIQYF.

This clone was observed a few times. The V call is TRBV5-1, the J call TRBJ2-1; 15 bases match TRBD2. Germline values: CDR1 SGHRS, CDR2 YFSETQ. The ends lost 4 bases at V and 0 bases at J; junction bases unmatched: 2. There are 17 residues in the CDR3. The DNA of the CDR3 is TGCGCCAGCAGCCTGGGACTAGCGGGAGGCTCCTACAATGAGCAGTTCTTC. It encodes CASSLGLAGGSYNEQFF. Based on the CDR3 plus reference TRBV5-1 and TRBJ2-1, the full variable domain is KAGVTQTPRYLIKTRGQQVTLSCSPISGHRSVSWYQQTPGQGLQFLFEYFSETQRNKGNFPGRFSGRQFSNSRSEMNVSTLELGDSALYLCASSLGLAGGSYNEQFFGPGTRLTVL.

CDR3 residues: CSVRGQGVFYEQYF. In DNA form, the CDR3 reads TGCAGCGTGCGAGGACAGGGGGTGTTCTACGAGCAGTACTTC. The chain links TRBV29-1 to TRBJ2-5; TRBD1 agrees at 10 bases. The better agreement between TRBJ2-7 and the DNA end casts doubt on the J call. The CDR3 length is 14 residues. Per the germline V gene, CDR1 is SQVTM and CDR2 is ANQGSEA.

CDR3: CASKPSGFTYNEQFF. CDR3 nucleotide sequence: TGTGCCAGCAAGCCCAGCGGGTTCACCTACAATGAGCAGTTCTTC. The rearrangement joins TRBV2 to TRBJ2-1; possibly TRBD2 for D (6 bases). This CDR3 spans 15 amino acids. In germline, CDR1 is SNHLY, CDR2 FYNNEI. Trimming pared 7 bases from V and 2 bases from J, leaving 15 bases between.

Only a few counts were recorded for this clone. The chain joins TRBV6-1 to TRBJ2-2; maybe TRBD1 (7 bases). The CDR3 contains 14 residues. Trimming pared 7 bases from V and 5 bases from J, leaving 14 bases between. Per germline, CDR1 MNHNS and CDR2 SASEGT. The CDR3 reads CASTATGRTGELFF. The CDR3 DNA reads TGTGCCAGCACAGCGACAGGGAGGACCGGGGAGCTGTTTTTT.

V usage is TRBV30 and J usage is TRBJ1-1, with 7 bases that match TRBD1. V dropped 5 bases and J dropped 10; count of bases not matched to a gene: 13. Germline V lookup: CDR1 GTSNPN, CDR2 SVGIG (reference sequence). The CDR3 is 13 residues long. As DNA, the CDR3 is TGTGCCTGGGTGACGACAGGGCGGAGTGTAGCTTTCTTT. Its protein product is CAWVTTGRSVAFF.

The rearrangement uses TRBV18 and TRBJ1-1; possible D gene TRBD1, 5 bases. This CDR3 comprises 15 residues. Trimming cost V 1 base and J 0 bases, with 9 bases left between them. CDR1 and CDR2 from the germline V gene are KGHSH and LQKENI. The chain's CDR3 is CASSPLSGMNTEAFF. The DNA for the CDR3 is TGTGCCAGCTCACCACTCTCAGGGATGAACACTGAAGCTTTCTTT. The whole variable domain, filled in from reference TRBV18 and TRBJ1-1, reads NAGVMQNPRHLVRRRGQEARLRCSPMKGHSHVYWYRQLPEEGLKFMVYLQKENIIDESGMPKERFSAEFPKEGPSILRIQQVVRGDSAAYFCASSPLSGMNTEAFFGQGTRLTVV.

The chain recombines TRBV7-8 with TRBJ2-3; 9 nucleotides match TRBD2. CDR1 SGHVS and CDR2 FQNEAQ come from the germline V gene. V gave up 0 bases and J gave up 0 bases; unmatched junction bases: 1. The CDR3 has 16 residues. In nucleotides, the CDR3 is TGTGCCAGCAGCTTAGCGAGCGGGGGGAGCACAGATACGCAGTATTTT. This encodes CASSLASGGSTDTQYF.

This clone was picked up a small number of times. This chain uses TRBV19 with TRBJ2-7; 8 bases line up with TRBD1. The CDR3 spans 17 residues. Germline V CDR1 and CDR2: LNHDA, SQIVND (reference sequence). With V trimmed by 4 bases and J by 2 bases, 13 bases remained unmatched. CDR3 residues: CASSTRARDRPTYEQYF. The CDR3 bases are TGTGCCAGTAGTACCCGGGCCCGGGACAGGCCAACCTACGAGCAGTACTTC.

The chain uses TRBV7-2 and TRBJ1-1; possibly TRBD1 for D (5 bases). Germline values: CDR1 SGHTA, CDR2 FQGNSA. Trimming stripped 1 base from V and 0 bases from J, with 12 bases between. The CDR3 is made up of 16 amino acids. The CDR3 region is CASSLVLLTVNTEAFF. The CDR3, as DNA: TGTGCCAGCAGCTTAGTCCTATTGACAGTGAACACTGAAGCTTTCTTT.

In its sample, this clone was seen a few times. The V and J genes are TRBV7-2 and TRBJ2-2; TRBD2 agrees at 9 bases. The CDR3 totals 15 residues. Germline CDR1 and CDR2: SGHTA and FQGNSA. Trimming at V came to 5 bases and at J to 5 bases, leaving 6 bases not matched to a gene. The CDR3 region has the DNA TGTGCCAGCAGCCCTAGCGGGATAAAGACCGGGGAGCTGTTTTTT. Its translation: CASSPSGIKTGELFF.

This chain connects TRBV7-8 to TRBJ2-1, with D unclear. Per the germline V gene, CDR1 is SGHVS and CDR2 is FQNEAQ. CDR3 size: 13 residues. V lost 1 base and J lost 5, with 6 bases in between. CDR3 DNA: TGTGCCAGCAGCTTAGAGATAGACAATGAGCAGTTCTTC. Amino acid sequence: CASSLEIDNEQFF.

The chain joins TRBV5-1 to TRBJ1-3; D unresolved. Trimming shortened V by 0 bases and J by 0 bases, and 7 bases separated the two germline ends. CDR1 is SGHRS, CDR2 YFSETQ, per germline. The CDR3 totals 15 residues. The CDR3 spells CASSLDSTSGNTIYF. The DNA for the CDR3 is TGCGCCAGCAGCTTGGACAGTACCTCTGGAAACACCATATATTTT.

The rearrangement uses TRBV6-6 and TRBJ1-1, with D unresolved. The CDR3 extends over 14 amino acids. Trimming pared 2 bases from V and 1 base from J, leaving 8 bases between. The germline gives CDR1 MNHNY, CDR2 SVGAGI (reference sequence). CDR3 sequence (DNA): TGTGCCAGCAGTTACGCTACGGGGAACACTGAAGCTTTCTTT. It specifies CASSYATGNTEAFF.

This chain links TRBV7-8 with TRBJ1-2; possible D gene TRBD1, 5 bases. Deletions cut 1 base from V and 2 bases from J, with 8 bases between. The CDR3 totals 14 residues. Germline V gene lookup returns CDR1 SGHVS and CDR2 FQNEAQ. The CDR3 loop reads CASSLGPGNYGYTF. The CDR3 DNA reads as TGTGCCAGCAGCTTAGGTCCAGGGAACTATGGCTACACCTTC. Complete variable domain (other parts from reference TRBV7-8 and TRBJ1-2): GAGVSQSPRYKVAKRGQDVALRCDPISGHVSLFWYQQALGQGPEFLTYFQNEAQLDKSGLPSDRFFAERPEGSVSTLKIQRTQQEDSAVYLCASSLGPGNYGYTFGSGTRLTVV.

The chain has TRBV14 and TRBJ1-6; a weak D match, TRBD1 (5 bases). The CDR3 has 15 residues. Germline values: CDR1 SGHDN, CDR2 FVKESK. The germline V and J ends were trimmed by 3 bases and 6 bases, with 12 bases remaining between them. Written as DNA, the CDR3 is TGTGCCAGCAGCCAGACGACAGTTCGTAATTCACCCCTCCACTTT. Its translation is CASSQTTVRNSPLHF.

Regarding this clone: The germline gene is not matched at one end of the junction; a read error may be the cause. The rearrangement links TRBV7-2 to TRBJ2-7, with TRBD2 identical over 9 bases. The CDR3 sequence is 16 residues long. Germline V gives CDR1 SGHTA, CDR2 FQGNSA. The CDR3 DNA reads as TGTGCCAACAGCTTAGGGCGAGCGGGAGGTTTAGGCGAGCAGTACTTC. This sequence encodes CANSLGRAGGLGEQYF.

V and J are TRBV7-9 and TRBJ2-3; possible D gene TRBD1, 5 bases. CDR1 SEHNR and CDR2 FQNEAQ come from the germline V gene (reference sequence). V dropped 5 bases and J dropped 0 bases, with 18 bases sitting between them. This CDR3 region has 17 residues. CDR3 protein: CASSKPPDTLSTDTQYF. CDR3 in DNA: TGTGCCAGCAGCAAACCCCCGGACACCCTAAGCACAGATACGCAGTATTTT.

The chain carries TRBV7-9 and TRBJ1-1, with 8 bases that match TRBD1. CDR3 length: 17 amino acids. Losses at the gene ends were 5 bases for V and 2 bases for J; bases not matched to a gene: 13. CDR1 and CDR2 (germline): SEHNR, FQNEAQ (reference sequence). The CDR3 DNA reads TGTGCCAGCAGCCGAGAGAGTCCGGGACAGGTAAACACTGAAGCTTTCTTT. Translating it yields CASSRESPGQVNTEAFF. Full variable domain (missing parts from reference TRBV7-9 and TRBJ1-1): DTGVSQNPRHKITKRGQNVTFRCDPISEHNRLYWYRQTLGQGPEFLTYFQNEAQLEKSRLLSDRFSAERPKGSFSTLEIQRTEQGDSAMYLCASSRESPGQVNTEAFFGQGTRLTVV.

V usage is TRBV25-1 and J usage is TRBJ2-5; D call uncertain. The J call could be wrong; TRBJ2-7 is a better fit for the DNA end. Germline V gene lookup returns CDR1 MGHDK and CDR2 SYGVNS. The CDR3 runs to 12 residues. The DNA of the CDR3 is TGTGCCAGCAGCGCCTATAGAGGCGAGCAGTACTTC. Translation gives CASSAYRGEQYF.

This sequence joins TRBV6-1 and TRBJ1-2; D remains ambiguous. Germline CDR1 is MNHNS and CDR2 is SASEGT. V was trimmed by 1 base and J by 4 bases, leaving 13 bases between them. The CDR3 totals 15 residues. The CDR3 region is CASSEVLGSAYGYTF. CDR3 nucleotide sequence: TGTGCCAGCAGTGAAGTTCTTGGGAGTGCCTATGGCTACACCTTC.

The V and J genes are TRBV30 and TRBJ2-3, with TRBD2 identical over 8 bases. Germline CDR1 GTSNPN, CDR2 SVGIG (reference sequence). CDR3 length: 17 residues. Trimming at V came to 0 bases and at J to 0 bases, leaving 8 bases not matched to a gene. In nucleotides, the CDR3 is TGTGCCTGGAGTGTATTGGAGCGGGGGCCTAGCACAGATACGCAGTATTTT. Residues: CAWSVLERGPSTDTQYF.